A single sample is the source of the 10 T cell receptor beta chains below, sequenced in a study of cytomegalovirus exposure and HLA in healthy donors. Sequencing used immunoSEQ multiplex PCR; TCRdb keeps in-frame clones, though not all of them. The table has 59,000 or so clones, about 88% seen once. The sequenced sample was PBMCs. Receptors were obtained from a woman aged 18-29 years in good health and CMV-seronegative.

The genes are TRBV7-9 and TRBJ2-7; TRBD1 matches 7 bases. The CDR3 length is 14 residues. Germline-derived CDR1 and CDR2 are SEHNR and FQNEAQ (reference sequence). V shed 4 bases and J 2 bases; nucleotides not matched to a gene: 5. CDR3 sequence (DNA): TGTGCCAGCAGCTCGCGACAGGGCCCCTACGAGCAGTACTTC. Protein product: CASSSRQGPYEQYF.

The rearrangement joins TRBV27 to TRBJ2-7, with 7 bases lining up with TRBD1. The CDR3 extends over 15 amino acids. V was clipped by 5 bases and J by 2 bases; unmatched bases: 9. Germline lookup yields CDR1 MNHEY and CDR2 SMNVEV (reference sequence). CDR3 in DNA: TGTGCCAGCAGTCAGACAGGGTACAATCCCTACGAGCAGTACTTC. Protein product: CASSQTGYNPYEQYF.

The chain employs TRBV4-3 and TRBJ2-2, with 8 bases aligning to TRBD2. This CDR3 comprises 17 residues. Germline-derived CDR1 and CDR2 are LGHNA and YSLEER. With 0 bases clipped from V and 7 bases from J, the junction kept 10 bases outside the gene matches. The CDR3 region is CASSQDGREGWSGELFF. CDR3 nucleotides: TGCGCCAGCAGCCAAGATGGTCGGGAGGGATGGAGCGGGGAGCTGTTTTTT.

The V call is TRBV6-1, the J call TRBJ2-5; 7 positions agree with TRBD1. V shed 8 bases, J shed 0 bases, and the junction held 6 bases outside the gene matches. Germline V CDR1 and CDR2: MNHNS, SASEGT. This CDR3 has 14 residues. The CDR3: CASLRGGNQETQYF. The DNA of the CDR3 is TGTGCCAGCCTGAGAGGGGGCAACCAAGAGACCCAGTACTTC.

DNA of the CDR3: TGTGCCAGCAGCCAAGAGGGGCCCGAGCAGTACTTC. Translating it yields CASSQEGPEQYF. The chain couples TRBV4-2 to TRBJ2-7; TRBD1 is a possible D gene (5 bases). V was cut by 0 bases and J by 6 bases, with 6 bases left in between. The germline V gene has CDR1 LGHNA and CDR2 YNFKEQ. CDR3 length: 12 residues.

In DNA form, the CDR3 reads TGTGCCAGCAGCTTGGGAGGGGGCGCATCGGATCAGCCCCAGCATTTT. Its translation is CASSLGGGASDQPQHF. This sequence joins TRBV5-6 and TRBJ1-5; TRBD1 matches 7 bases. The V gene end was trimmed by 0 bases and the J gene end by 5 bases; junction bases not matched to a gene: 8. The CDR3 length is 16 residues. Looked up from germline, CDR1 is SGHDT and CDR2 is YYEEEE.

This chain uses TRBV4-3 with TRBJ1-2; D remains unclear. Trimming cost V 0 bases and J 6 bases, with 8 bases left between them. The CDR3 sequence is 13 residues long. Germline V lookup: CDR1 LGHNA, CDR2 YSLEER. CDR3 sequence (DNA): TGCGCCAGCAGCCAAGATGGTGCGGATGGCTACACCTTC. Translation: CASSQDGADGYTF.

J is TRBJ2-3 and V is TRBV30; weak D call: TRBD1 (5 bases). The CDR3 loop spans 13 amino acids. Germline CDR1 and CDR2: GTSNPN and SVGIG (reference sequence). Trimming stripped 3 bases from V and 0 bases from J, with 7 bases between. The CDR3 DNA reads as TGTGCCTGGAGGGGGCCAAGCACAGATACGCAGTATTTT. It encodes CAWRGPSTDTQYF.

The chain carries TRBV10-3 and TRBJ2-7; tentatively, D is TRBD2 (7 bases). Germline CDR1 is ENHRY and CDR2 is SYGVKD. The V end was cut by 8 bases, the J end by 7 bases, with 24 bases between. The CDR3 is made up of 15 amino acids. For the CDR3, the DNA is TGTGCCATCGGTGGGGAGGGGGGGGTTAAATGGGAGCAGTACTTC. This encodes CAIGGEGGVKWEQYF.

This rearrangement joins TRBV27 to TRBJ2-1; D may be TRBD2 (5 bases). Germline lookup yields CDR1 MNHEY and CDR2 SMNVEV (reference sequence). This CDR3 has 15 amino acids. The V end was cut by 3 bases, the J end by 4 bases, with 13 bases between. In nucleotides, the CDR3 is TGTGCCAGCAGTTTGGCACTAGATCGGTACAATGAGCAGTTCTTC. It is translated as CASSLALDRYNEQFF.